This note documents a single TCR beta chain sequence. This clone has more than one count but fewer than ten. Its target antigen remains unknown. Nothing much larger sits one base from this clone, and base qualities are not available. TCRbeta CDR3 regions were amplified from genomic DNA by means of the immunoSEQ Assay, a bias-controlled multiplex PCR. The study's own analysis went as follows. Within the assay, amplification of reference gene primers was used to estimate how many nucleated cells each sample contained. To quantify the absolute abundance of each unique TCRbeta CDR3 rearrangement, sequence reads were collapsed and filtered. Productive Simpson clonality was computed per sample as the square root of Simpson's diversity index over productive rearrangements. TCRdb took this table from immuneACCESS and kept in-frame rearrangements with V and J called. Such tables lack part of the clones; where checked against another copy, unresolved V genes explain under half of the gap, and the rest is unexplained. For V, J and clone size, that table is used; D and trimming come from the DNA. This sample has about 100,000 clones in its table, and about 83% of those were observed once. The ten largest clones add up to roughly 13% of the sample.

The sample is drawn from a study of blood T cell repertoires in COVID-19 (TCRdb year 2020). In terms of the full investigation: Collaborator samples came from the United States, Italy and Spain and covered acute and convalescent phases of COVID-19. Where available, HLA class I and class II types were taken from metadata supplied by the sample provider and were not determined by assay-based typing. Deeply sampled blood TCRbeta repertoires from subjects exposed to, actively infected with, or recovered from COVID-19 were included in the dataset. The sample metadata nearly always contained a de-identified subject ID, COVID-19 status, age in years and sex. The prospective study material was composed of cDNA or gDNA derived from T cells, B-cell-depleted T cells, or PBMCs. The repertoires were made available in a free public database intended to serve as a resource for research on the immune response to SARS-CoV-2. The samples were drawn from two sources: the first 160 participants of the ongoing ImmuneRACE study, and 1,200 or so subjects contributed by 6 global collaborators.

What the research found in general, with its limitations: The amount of clinical and demographic metadata varied by source and participant and was provided uncurated.

The collaborating institutions used their own protocols to collect whole blood in K2EDTA tubes. For TCRbeta analysis, collaborator samples were shipped as frozen whole blood, as isolated PBMCs, or as DNA extracted from either sample type. Sample: peripheral blood. The clonotype was recovered from a human donor in a cohort sampled during active COVID-19.

The DNA reads TGCGCCAGCAGCCAAGAGGACAGGGACAGTCAGCCCCAGCATTTT. This translates into CASSQEDRDSQPQHF. The sequence joins TRBV4-1 to TRBJ1-5, with 8 bases aligning to TRBD1. The CDR1 and CDR2 encoded by the germline V gene are MGHRA and YSYEKL. From the cysteine up to the phenylalanine, the CDR3 has a length of 15 residues. Only the CDR3 part of the read is kept: 45 bases, read in frame from the first base. Trimming takes 0 bases off V and 6 bases off J; junction bases not matched to a gene: 4.